These 25 T cell receptor beta chains were all obtained from the same sample, sequenced in a study of blood T cell repertoires in COVID-19. Produced via immunoSEQ multiplex PCR; TCRdb's table is partial and in-frame only. The sample has around 250,000 clones; around nine tenths are singletons. Sequencing was carried out using peripheral blood. The origin of the receptors is a woman in her 70s with active or convalescent COVID-19.

The chain is built from TRBV27 and TRBJ1-2, with 9 nucleotides matching TRBD1. V was clipped by 6 bases and J by 2 bases; unmatched bases: 7. This CDR3 region has 15 residues. Germline CDR1 and CDR2: MNHEY and SMNVEV (reference sequence). The CDR3 is CASRTLGTGNYGYTF. CDR3 sequence (DNA): TGTGCCAGCAGGACCTTAGGGACAGGGAACTATGGCTACACCTTC.

J is TRBJ1-2 and V is TRBV5-1; the D gene is possibly TRBD1 (6 bases). The CDR3 is 12 amino acids. From germline, CDR1 is SGHRS and CDR2 YFSETQ. V lost 2 bases and J 8 bases, leaving 10 bases between the germline ends. The CDR3 region is CASSLQGRGYTF. CDR3 DNA: TGCGCCAGCAGCTTACAGGGACGGGGCTACACCTTC.

V gene TRBV24-1 combines with J gene TRBJ1-6; TRBD1 matches at 7 bases. V lost 2 bases and J lost 6; bases outside the gene matches: 18. Germline-derived CDR1 and CDR2 are KGHDR and SFDVKD. This CDR3 has 20 amino acids. The CDR3 nucleotides read TGTGCCACCAGTGATTGGAATTTCCGTGGACAGGCCTTCACTAATTCACCCCTCCACTTT. It is translated as CATSDWNFRGQAFTNSPLHF.

The chain recombines TRBV7-2 with TRBJ1-2; D possibly corresponds to TRBD1 (5 bases). V was clipped by 5 bases and J by 12 bases, with 22 bases between them. Germline V gene data show CDR1 as SGHTA and CDR2 as FQGNSA. The CDR3 has 14 residues. Written as DNA, the CDR3 is TGTGCCAGCAGCCCCGACAGTGCCGAGCCTTATAACACCTTC. Protein: CASSPDSAEPYNTF.

This sequence joins TRBV1 and TRBJ2-3; the table gives TRBD2 as D, unverified against the DNA. TRBV1 is a documented pseudogene. The CDR3 spans 20 residues. CDR3 loop: CTSSPTGLAGGFPDTDTQYF. The CDR3 DNA is TGCACCAGCAGCCCAACCGGACTAGCGGGGGGCTTCCCTGACACAGATACGCAGTATTTT.

This chain uses TRBV5-8 with TRBJ1-1, with a possible D match to TRBD1 (6 bases). V was trimmed by 7 bases and J by 5 bases, leaving 18 bases between them. CDR3 length: 14 amino acids. The germline gives CDR1 SGHTS, CDR2 YDEGEE. CDR3 nucleotides: TGTGCCAGCGTCTGGGGGCGGCTTGTAACTGAAGCTTTCTTT. The encoded protein is CASVWGRLVTEAFF.

V gene TRBV4-1 combines with J gene TRBJ2-3; perhaps TRBD1 as D (6 bases). Germline values: CDR1 MGHRA, CDR2 YSYEKL. This CDR3 contains 16 residues. The V end was cut by 0 bases, the J end by 5 bases, with 15 bases between. CDR3 sequence (DNA): TGCGCCAGCAGCCAAGACCCCGGGACCAGGGGAGATACGCAGTATTTT. Residues: CASSQDPGTRGDTQYF.

J is TRBJ1-5 and V is TRBV7-2; D ambiguous. The germline gives CDR1 SGHTA, CDR2 FQGNSA. The germline V and J ends were trimmed by 1 base and 7 bases, with 8 bases remaining between them. The CDR3 totals 13 residues. CDR3 sequence: CASSLEYSQPQHF. In DNA form, the CDR3 reads TGTGCCAGCAGCTTAGAGTACAGCCAGCCCCAGCATTTT.

The chain couples TRBV15 to TRBJ2-3; TRBD2 matches at 8 bases. CDR1 and CDR2 from the germline V gene are LNHNV and YYDKDF (reference sequence). Trimming cost V 4 bases and J 5 bases; bases outside gene matches: 5. This CDR3 has 14 residues. CDR3 in amino acids: CATSTRGGLDTQYF. CDR3 nucleotides: TGTGCCACCAGCACTCGGGGGGGCCTAGATACGCAGTATTTT.

V and J are TRBV18 and TRBJ1-2; no firm D call. Germline V gene sequence: CDR1 KGHSH, CDR2 LQKENI. The CDR3 sequence is 14 residues long. Trimming pared 2 bases from V and 7 bases from J, leaving 14 bases between. The CDR3 coding sequence is TGTGCCAGCTCACCAGGATCAGGTTACCGTGGCTACACCTTC. This gives the protein CASSPGSGYRGYTF.

This chain joins TRBV6-5 and TRBJ2-7, with 8 bases fitting TRBD1. The CDR3 loop spans 14 amino acids. J was trimmed by 6 bases and V by 6 bases; bases with no gene match: 10. Germline V lookup: CDR1 MNHEY, CDR2 SVGAGI. DNA of the CDR3: TGTGCCAGCAGGCCGGGACAGGTTTTCGGCGAGCAGTACTTC. This gives the protein CASRPGQVFGEQYF.

V gene TRBV11-2 combines with J gene TRBJ2-1; 7 bases fit TRBD1. Looked up from germline, CDR1 is SGHAT and CDR2 is FQNNGV. CDR3 size: 15 residues. Trimming removed 4 bases from V and 5 bases from J; junction bases left unmatched: 8. The CDR3 sequence is CASSSVRGPNNEQFF. The CDR3 DNA is TGTGCCAGCAGCTCGGTAAGGGGGCCGAACAATGAGCAGTTCTTC.

This chain links TRBV5-1 with TRBJ1-1; no reliable D call. Trimming cost V 7 bases and J 0 bases, with 13 bases left between them. The CDR3 totals 14 residues. CDR1 SGHRS and CDR2 YFSETQ come from the germline V gene. CDR3 loop: CASSPVQVNTEAFF. For the CDR3, the DNA is TGCGCCAGCTCCCCAGTGCAGGTGAACACTGAAGCTTTCTTT.

J is TRBJ1-2 and V is TRBV29-1; D is unresolved. The germline V gene encodes CDR1 SQVTM and CDR2 ANQGSEA. V lost 2 bases and J lost 5, with 9 bases in between. This CDR3 has 12 amino acids. The CDR3 DNA sequence: TGCAGCGTTGAATGGGCGGGGTATGGCTACACCTTC. Translation: CSVEWAGYGYTF.

The chain employs TRBV7-3 and TRBJ1-2, with D perhaps TRBD1 (5 bases). V was shortened by 5 bases and J by 8 bases, with 12 bases between the two germline ends. This CDR3 has 12 residues. Germline loops: CDR1 SGHTA, CDR2 FQGTGA. The CDR3 DNA is TGTGCCAGCAGCACGGGGGTAGAGGGCTACACCTTC. Translating gives CASSTGVEGYTF. Variable domain in full (rest from reference TRBV7-3 and TRBJ1-2): GAGVSQTPSNKVTEKGKYVELRCDPISGHTALYWYRQSLGQGPEFLIYFQGTGAADDSGLPNDRFFAVRPEGSVSTLKIQRTERGDSAVYLCASSTGVEGYTFGSGTRLTVV.

This chain uses TRBV5-1 with TRBJ1-5, with D possibly being TRBD1 (5 bases). This CDR3 comprises 14 residues. V dropped 0 bases and J dropped 5 bases, with 9 bases sitting between them. Per the germline V gene, CDR1 is SGHRS and CDR2 is YFSETQ. For the CDR3, the DNA is TGCGCCAGCAGCTTGGCGGGGGAGGATCAGCCCCAGCATTTT. This gives the protein CASSLAGEDQPQHF.

The chain combines TRBV4-2 with TRBJ1-1, with D uncertain. Germline lookup yields CDR1 LGHNA and CDR2 YNFKEQ. The CDR3 totals 14 residues. Trimming stripped 3 bases from V and 1 base from J, with 9 bases between. The DNA of the CDR3 is TGTGCCAGCAGCCATCGGTCGGGGAACACTGAAGCTTTCTTT. This codes for CASSHRSGNTEAFF.

J is TRBJ2-7 and V is TRBV27, with D possibly TRBD2 on 5 matching bases. V was pared by 3 bases and J by 0 bases, with 9 bases between. CDR1 is MNHEY, CDR2 SMNVEV, per germline (reference sequence). The CDR3 extends over 14 amino acids. Written as DNA, the CDR3 is TGTGCCAGCAGTTTCCGAGGGAGCTCCTACGAGCAGTACTTC. This sequence encodes CASSFRGSSYEQYF.

A single count supports this clone. V is TRBV9 and J is TRBJ2-1; 7 nucleotides line up with TRBD1. V was pared by 1 base and J by 0 bases, with 13 bases of the junction left unmatched. Per the germline V gene, CDR1 is SGDLS and CDR2 is YYNGEE. The CDR3 has 19 residues. The CDR3 sequence is CASSVPKGQFGSSYNEQFF. In DNA, the CDR3 is TGTGCCAGCAGCGTACCTAAGGGACAGTTCGGAAGCTCCTACAATGAGCAGTTCTTC.

This sequence joins TRBV5-6 and TRBJ1-5; 10 positions agree with TRBD1. The CDR3 runs 16 residues. The V segment lost 4 bases and the J segment 2 bases; nucleotides outside the gene matches: 6. Germline-derived CDR1 and CDR2 are SGHDT and YYEEEE. The CDR3 sequence is CASSPGTGEGNQPQHF. CDR3 nucleotides: TGTGCCAGCAGCCCGGGGACAGGGGAGGGCAATCAGCCCCAGCATTTT.

This chain links TRBV20-1 with TRBJ2-1; D is uncertain. The CDR3 consists of 13 residues. Trimming stripped 3 bases from V and 7 bases from J, with 13 bases between. Germline V CDR1 and CDR2: DFQATT, SNEGSKA (reference sequence). CDR3 residues: CSASKRPSNEQFF. The CDR3 DNA is TGCAGTGCTAGTAAGCGTCCCTCGAATGAGCAGTTCTTC.

The chain uses TRBV14 and TRBJ1-2; tentative D call: TRBD1 (5 bases). Germline CDR1 is SGHDN and CDR2 is FVKESK. The CDR3 extends over 13 amino acids. Trimming removed 4 bases at V and 2 bases at J, with 8 bases between. Here the CDR3 reads CASSLNRNYGYTF. The CDR3 region has the DNA TGTGCCAGCAGCCTGAACAGGAACTATGGCTACACCTTC. Full variable domain (missing parts from reference TRBV14 and TRBJ1-2): EAGVTQFPSHSVIEKGQTVTLRCDPISGHDNLYWYRRVMGKEIKFLLHFVKESKQDESGMPNNRFLAERTGGTYSTLKVQPAELEDSGVYFCASSLNRNYGYTFGSGTRLTVV.

This sequence joins TRBV7-2 and TRBJ2-4, with D tentatively TRBD1 (7 bases). Trimming took off 5 bases at V and 0 bases at J, with 17 bases between the two ends. Germline CDR1 reads SGHTA; CDR2 reads FQGNSA. This CDR3 has 17 amino acids. CDR3: CASSLGQLEGAKNIQYF. The CDR3 DNA sequence: TGTGCCAGCAGCCTGGGACAGTTGGAGGGAGCCAAAAACATTCAGTACTTC.

The chain has TRBV6-4 and TRBJ1-1; 8 bases are a match to TRBD1. J was trimmed by 3 bases and V by 8 bases; bases with no gene match: 11. The CDR3 loop spans 15 amino acids. Germline V gene data show CDR1 as MRHNA and CDR2 as SNTAGT. This chain's CDR3 is CASRPRQGTYTEAFF. CDR3 DNA sequence: TGTGCCAGCCGGCCGCGACAGGGGACGTACACTGAAGCTTTCTTT.

This chain links TRBV9 with TRBJ2-2, with D maybe TRBD1 (7 bases). This CDR3 spans 14 amino acids. Trimming removed 5 bases at V and 6 bases at J, with 14 bases between. Germline lookup yields CDR1 SGDLS and CDR2 YYNGEE. The CDR3 coding sequence is TGTGCCAGCAGGGCGGGGACAGCCCCCGGGGAGCTGTTTTTT. Its protein product is CASRAGTAPGELFF.